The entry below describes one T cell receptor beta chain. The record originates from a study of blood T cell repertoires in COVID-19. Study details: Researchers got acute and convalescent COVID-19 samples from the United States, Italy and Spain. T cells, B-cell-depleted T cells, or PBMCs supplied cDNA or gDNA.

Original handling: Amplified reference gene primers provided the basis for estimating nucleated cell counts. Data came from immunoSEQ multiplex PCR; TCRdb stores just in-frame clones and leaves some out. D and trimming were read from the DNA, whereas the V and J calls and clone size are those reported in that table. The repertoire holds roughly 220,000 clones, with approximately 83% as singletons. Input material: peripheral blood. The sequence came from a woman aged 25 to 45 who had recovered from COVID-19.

Written as DNA, the CDR3 is TGCGCCAGCAGCGCGAGCTCCTACAATGAGCAGTTCTTC. Its translation is CASSASSYNEQFF. This sequence joins TRBV5-1 and TRBJ2-1; D call uncertain. V was trimmed by 4 bases and J by 0 bases, leaving 5 bases between them. Germline loops: CDR1 SGHRS, CDR2 YFSETQ. There are 13 residues in the CDR3.